This entry is about one TCR beta chain. The antigen is undetermined. This CDR3 has 18 residues. V lost 0 bases to trimming and J lost 1 base; unmatched junction nucleotides: 10. Germline V gives CDR1 LNHNV, CDR2 YYDKDF (reference sequence). This specimen comes from a study of tissue T cells after allogeneic stem cell transplantation. Study in general: Samples with visible lymphocytes on H&E were prioritized for sequencing. Regarding the study as a whole: Which tissue TCRs were alloreactive or antigen-specific was not determined. Some clones might be persisting host cells. Blood and spleen captured only part of the tissue TCR repertoire.

Generated by immunoSEQ multiplex PCR, the TCRdb table keeps only in-frame clones and is missing some. This table has a few thousand clones, roughly 62% appearing once. The sample in question was tissue from the jejunum, obtained at autopsy. This receptor was obtained from a male donor at least 60 years old with lung cancer. The V call is TRBV15, the J call TRBJ1-1; 8 bases are shared with TRBD1. The CDR3 DNA is TGTGCCACCAGCAGAGATCTTATAACAGGGGGACCGAACACTGAAGCTTTCTTT. It translates to CATSRDLITGGPNTEAFF.